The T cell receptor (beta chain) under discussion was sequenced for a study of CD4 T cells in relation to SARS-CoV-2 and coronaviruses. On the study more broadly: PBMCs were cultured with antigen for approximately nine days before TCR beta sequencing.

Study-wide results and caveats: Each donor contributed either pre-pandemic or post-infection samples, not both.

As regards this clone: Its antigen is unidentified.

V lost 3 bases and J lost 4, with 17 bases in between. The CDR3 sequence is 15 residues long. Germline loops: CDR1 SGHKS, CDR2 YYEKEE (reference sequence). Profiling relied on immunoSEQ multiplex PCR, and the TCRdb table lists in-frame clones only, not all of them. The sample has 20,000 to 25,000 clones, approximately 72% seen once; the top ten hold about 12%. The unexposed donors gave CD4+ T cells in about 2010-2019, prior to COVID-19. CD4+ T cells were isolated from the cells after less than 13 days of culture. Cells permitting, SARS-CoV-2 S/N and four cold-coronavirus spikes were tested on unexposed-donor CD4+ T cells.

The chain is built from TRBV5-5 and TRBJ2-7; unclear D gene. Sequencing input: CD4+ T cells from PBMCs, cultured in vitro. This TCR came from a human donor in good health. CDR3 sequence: CASSSGSESLYEQYF. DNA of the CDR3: TGTGCCAGCAGCTCCGGCTCTGAGAGTCTGTACGAGCAGTACTTC.